Listed here are 22 T cell receptor beta chains from one sample, sequenced in a study of cytomegalovirus exposure and HLA in healthy donors (TCRdb year 2017). The library was made by the immunoSEQ multiplex PCR assay. A mixture of 60 forward primers for TCR Vbeta segments and 13 reverse primers for TCR Jbeta segments was used in the multiplex PCR. Here the immuneACCESS table is served through TCRdb, limited to in-frame sequences with V and J called. Missing clones are a known gap in these copies; in checked studies unresolved V genes cover under half, and the rest lacks a known reason. Present in this sample are roughly 120,000 clones, 65% to 90% of which were seen just once. The biggest ten clones account for 2.5% to 3% of the sample. Input material: PBMCs. These receptors were taken from a woman under 30 in good health and CMV-seropositive.

The rearrangement uses TRBV9 and TRBJ2-3; weak D call: TRBD1 (6 bases). Looked up from germline, CDR1 is SGDLS and CDR2 is YYNGEE. The V and J ends lost 3 bases and 2 bases respectively, with 13 bases between them. The CDR3 length is 15 residues. CDR3 in DNA: TGTGCCAGCAGCGCGACAGGCCGCCTCACAGATACGCAGTATTTT. Translation gives CASSATGRLTDTQYF.

The chain uses TRBV6-1 and TRBJ2-7; D uncertain. Trimming shortened V by 7 bases and J by 3 bases, and 13 bases separated the two germline ends. Germline CDR1 and CDR2: MNHNS and SASEGT. The CDR3 runs to 13 residues. The CDR3, as DNA: TGTGCCAGCACCATGGGCACGTACTACGAGCAGTACTTC. Its protein is CASTMGTYYEQYF.

The CDR3 loop reads CASSPGQGLYEQYF. The CDR3 DNA reads as TGTGCCAGCAGCCCTGGACAGGGCTTGTACGAGCAGTACTTC. This chain joins TRBV5-4 and TRBJ2-5, with 8 bases fitting TRBD1. The DNA end favors TRBJ2-7, so the J call may be wrong. The V gene's germline CDR1 is SGHNT and CDR2 YYREEE (reference sequence). The CDR3 covers 14 residues.

V is TRBV11-2 and J is TRBJ2-5, with TRBD1 matching over 11 bases. J was trimmed by 5 bases and V by 1 base; bases with no gene match: 6. Germline loops: CDR1 SGHAT, CDR2 FQNNGV. CDR3 length equals 16 residues. The CDR3 reads CASSLAGQGAGETQYF. The CDR3 bases are TGTGCCAGCAGCTTAGCAGGACAGGGGGCCGGGGAGACCCAGTACTTC.

The chain joins TRBV19 to TRBJ1-2; maybe TRBD1 (6 bases). Per the germline V gene, CDR1 is LNHDA and CDR2 is SQIVND (reference sequence). Between the trimmed V and J ends, which lost 9 bases and 2 bases, there was a span of 10 bases. The CDR3 runs 12 residues. This CDR3 reads CASTDRNYGYTF. CDR3 bases: TGTGCCAGCACGGACAGAAACTATGGCTACACCTTC.

The chain employs TRBV6-5 and TRBJ2-7, with TRBD1 identical over 9 bases. The CDR3 is made up of 15 amino acids. V dropped 7 bases and J dropped 0; count of bases not matched to a gene: 7. CDR1 and CDR2 from the germline V gene are MNHEY and SVGAGI. The CDR3 DNA is TGTGCCAGCATTAAGCTGGGACAGGGCTCCTACGAGCAGTACTTC. It encodes CASIKLGQGSYEQYF.

V gene TRBV4-1 combines with J gene TRBJ1-1; TRBD1 might be the D (5 bases). V gave up 0 bases and J gave up 1 base, with 12 bases separating them. The CDR3 totals 16 residues. Germline lookup yields CDR1 MGHRA and CDR2 YSYEKL. The CDR3: CASSQEGVKGNTEAFF. The CDR3 nucleotides read TGCGCCAGCAGCCAAGAAGGGGTAAAGGGGAACACTGAAGCTTTCTTT.

This clone has just one count. In nucleotides, the CDR3 is TGTGCCAGCAGCCTCCATGGGACTTCTAGCACAGATACGCAGTATTTT. Its translation is CASSLHGTSSTDTQYF. The chain links TRBV7-8 to TRBJ2-3; possibly TRBD2 for D (6 bases). Trimming stripped 5 bases from V and 0 bases from J, with 15 bases between. Germline V CDR1 and CDR2: SGHVS, FQNEAQ. CDR3 length: 16 residues.

This sequence joins TRBV7-9 and TRBJ2-2, with TRBD2 matching 7 bases. Germline-derived CDR1 and CDR2 are SEHNR and FQNEAQ (reference sequence). The CDR3 loop spans 15 amino acids. With V trimmed by 9 bases and J by 6 bases, 13 bases remained unmatched. DNA for the CDR3: TGTGCCAGTTGGGGGGGAGCGGCCCAGGCCGGGGAGCTGTTTTTT. Amino acid sequence: CASWGGAAQAGELFF.

With regard to this clone: One end of the junction is discordant with germline, which a read error may explain. The sample holds other DNA sequences that translate to the same CDR3. The chain links TRBV6-1 to TRBJ2-5, with D unclear. Germline V gives CDR1 MNHNS, CDR2 SASEGT. There are 14 residues in the CDR3. The CDR3 nucleotides read TGTGCCAGCAGTGAAGAGCGTTCGCAAGAAACCCAGTACTTC. Its translation: CASSEERSQETQYF.

The chain is built from TRBV5-5 and TRBJ1-5, with a tentative D call TRBD1 (5 bases). The germline CDR1 and CDR2 sequences are SGHKS and YYEKEE (reference sequence). The CDR3 totals 14 residues. Trimming shortened V by 0 bases and J by 3 bases, and 7 bases separated the two germline ends. CDR3 loop: CASSLGGNNQPQHF. Written as DNA, the CDR3 is TGTGCCAGCAGCTTGGGGGGCAACAATCAGCCCCAGCATTTT.

This clone appeared a single time. The V gene is TRBV19, the J gene TRBJ1-4, with unresolved D. CDR1 is LNHDA and CDR2 is SQIVND in the germline V gene (reference sequence). This CDR3 has 12 residues. V lost 4 bases and J lost 7, with 7 bases in between. The DNA of the CDR3 is TGTGCCAGTAGTACCCTCAGTGAAAAACTGTTTTTT. Protein product: CASSTLSEKLFF.

The J gene is TRBJ2-1, the V gene TRBV27; 10 bases line up with TRBD2. Per germline, CDR1 MNHEY and CDR2 SMNVEV (reference sequence). The CDR3 is 15 amino acids. V gave up 3 bases and J gave up 7 bases; unmatched junction bases: 6. The CDR3 loop reads CASSFLAGDKNEQFF. Written as DNA, the CDR3 is TGTGCCAGCAGTTTCCTAGCGGGGGATAAGAATGAGCAGTTCTTC.

This clone was counted between two and nine times. The chain carries TRBV15 and TRBJ1-1, with TRBD1 matching 8 bases. Trimming at V came to 1 base and at J to 5 bases, leaving 9 bases not matched to a gene. The CDR3 is 16 amino acids. Per the germline V gene, CDR1 is LNHNV and CDR2 is YYDKDF (reference sequence). CDR3 amino acids: CATSRARQGAWTEAFF. CDR3 bases: TGTGCCACCAGCAGAGCCCGTCAGGGGGCTTGGACTGAAGCTTTCTTT.

This clone has just one count. The V and J genes are TRBV5-6 and TRBJ1-2; D might be TRBD1 (5 bases). V was pared by 1 base and J by 4 bases, with 11 bases between. Germline V gene sequence: CDR1 SGHDT, CDR2 YYEEEE. The CDR3 has 14 amino acids. For the CDR3, the DNA is TGTGCCAGCAGCTTGCCCCAGGGCACCTATGGCTACACCTTC. It specifies CASSLPQGTYGYTF.

This sequence joins TRBV7-9 and TRBJ2-7, with no clear D. This CDR3 has 16 amino acids. V dropped 5 bases and J dropped 2 bases, with 19 bases sitting between them. Per the germline V gene, CDR1 is SEHNR and CDR2 is FQNEAQ (reference sequence). CDR3 nucleotide sequence: TGTGCCAGCAGCCCGATCCAGTTTAGAGGAGCCTACGAGCAGTACTTC. Encoded protein: CASSPIQFRGAYEQYF. The whole variable domain, filled in from reference TRBV7-9 and TRBJ2-7, reads DTGVSQNPRHKITKRGQNVTFRCDPISEHNRLYWYRQTLGQGPEFLTYFQNEAQLEKSRLLSDRFSAERPKGSFSTLEIQRTEQGDSAMYLCASSPIQFRGAYEQYFGPGTRLTVT.

This chain connects TRBV4-1 to TRBJ2-7, with a possible D match to TRBD1 (5 bases). The CDR3 totals 15 residues. CDR1 MGHRA and CDR2 YSYEKL come from the germline V gene. The V gene lost 0 bases and the J gene lost 0 bases, with 9 bases spanning the gap. CDR3 residues: CASSQDHRSSYEQYF. The CDR3 DNA reads as TGCGCCAGCAGCCAAGATCACAGGAGCTCCTACGAGCAGTACTTC.

Of note for this clone: The junction departs from germline at one end; a sequencing error may be responsible. The V gene is TRBV6-1, the J gene TRBJ2-6; maybe TRBD1 (5 bases). Germline CDR1 reads MNHNS; CDR2 reads SASEGT. The CDR3 runs to 14 residues. As DNA, the CDR3 is TGTGCCAGCAGTGAAGTGTCTGGGGCCAACGTCTTGACTTTC. This translates into CASSEVSGANVLTF.

This chain joins TRBV4-1 and TRBJ2-4; TRBD2 aligns across 7 bases. V was pared by 0 bases and J by 0 bases, with 5 bases of the junction left unmatched. Per germline, CDR1 MGHRA and CDR2 YSYEKL. This CDR3 is 17 amino acids long. CDR3 sequence: CASSQDLSGVAKNIQYF. CDR3 bases: TGCGCCAGCAGCCAAGATCTGAGCGGGGTAGCCAAAAACATTCAGTACTTC.

The chain employs TRBV6-5 and TRBJ2-5; 11 bases align to TRBD1. CDR1 is MNHEY and CDR2 is SVGAGI in the germline V gene. This CDR3 has 15 amino acids. Unmatched junction bases numbered 5, after V lost 5 bases and J lost 3 bases. The DNA for the CDR3 is TGTGCCAGCAGTGGAAGGACAGGGGGCAAAGAGACCCAGTACTTC. Translation: CASSGRTGGKETQYF.

The V gene is TRBV5-4, the J gene TRBJ1-2; possible D gene TRBD1, 6 bases. Germline assignment: CDR1 SGHNT and CDR2 YYREEE (reference sequence). Trimming took off 4 bases at V and 6 bases at J, with 13 bases between the two ends. This CDR3 contains 13 residues. The DNA of the CDR3 is TGTGCCAGCAGCCTCGTACAGGGAAATGGCTACACCTTC. It codes for CASSLVQGNGYTF.

The table lists this clone with a few counts. The same CDR3 can be traced to other DNA sequences in this sample. This chain uses TRBV29-1 with TRBJ1-1; D unresolved. This CDR3 has 12 amino acids. The V end was cut by 4 bases, the J end by 3 bases, with 9 bases between. CDR1 is SQVTM, CDR2 ANQGSEA, per germline. The CDR3 protein is CSVGDSDTEAFF. The CDR3 nucleotides are TGCAGCGTTGGTGACTCCGACACTGAAGCTTTCTTT.